One sample yielded the 30 T cell receptor beta chains listed below, sequenced in a study of T cell changes during pregnancy in multiple sclerosis (dated by TCRdb to about 2019). Library method: the immunoSEQ multiplex PCR assay. The table was pulled from immuneACCESS by TCRdb, which kept in-frame rearrangements only. Such tables lose some clones; where checked, under half of the loss comes from unresolved V genes, and the rest has no known cause. The sample table records about 59,000 clones; about 95% of these occur just once. Of the sample, 2% to 3% falls within the top ten clones. The sequenced sample was CD8+ T cells from peripheral blood mononuclear cells, obtained after pregnancy. The receptors here all came from a female donor with multiple sclerosis, enrolled in a pregnancy study.

The gene calls are TRBV5-1 and TRBJ2-1, with 13 positions matching TRBD2. V was clipped by 3 bases and J by 0 bases; unmatched bases: 3. The CDR3 contains 17 residues. The germline CDR1 and CDR2 sequences are SGHRS and YFSETQ. The CDR3 loop is CASSSRLAGGSYNEQFF. The CDR3, as DNA: TGCGCCAGCAGCTCACGACTAGCGGGAGGCTCCTACAATGAGCAGTTCTTC. Full variable domain (missing parts from reference TRBV5-1 and TRBJ2-1): KAGVTQTPRYLIKTRGQQVTLSCSPISGHRSVSWYQQTPGQGLQFLFEYFSETQRNKGNFPGRFSGRQFSNSRSEMNVSTLELGDSALYLCASSSRLAGGSYNEQFFGPGTRLTVL.

This rearrangement joins TRBV19 to TRBJ1-5; 7 bases align to TRBD1. V was pared by 9 bases and J by 8 bases, with 10 bases of the junction left unmatched. Germline assignment: CDR1 LNHDA and CDR2 SQIVND (reference sequence). The CDR3 length is 13 residues. CDR3 in amino acids: CASQNRGNKPQHF. The CDR3, as DNA: TGTGCCAGCCAGAACAGGGGTAACAAGCCCCAGCATTTT.

V is TRBV6-6 and J is TRBJ2-7; D unresolved. With 5 bases removed from V and 6 bases from J, the gap between germline ends came to 14 bases. Germline CDR1 MNHNY, CDR2 SVGAGI (reference sequence). The CDR3 length is 13 residues. The DNA for the CDR3 is TGTGCCAGCAGTGTGTCCTCGGCGGTCGAGCAGTACTTC. Protein product: CASSVSSAVEQYF.

The V and J genes are TRBV27 and TRBJ1-5; TRBD1 aligns across 7 bases. After removal of 5 bases from V and 5 bases from J, the junction contained 9 bases not matched to a gene. Germline V gives CDR1 MNHEY, CDR2 SMNVEV (reference sequence). The CDR3 length is 15 residues. The CDR3 DNA is TGTGCCAGCAGTGCCATGACAGGGTGGGATCAGCCCCAGCATTTT. Translated: CASSAMTGWDQPQHF.

The chain combines TRBV2 with TRBJ1-1; perhaps TRBD1 as D (5 bases). The germline V gene has CDR1 SNHLY and CDR2 FYNNEI. The CDR3 loop spans 18 amino acids. Trimming removed 1 base at V and 1 base at J, with 19 bases between. As DNA, the CDR3 is TGTGCCAGCAGTGAAGACCCAACCCGGCGGGGCAGGAACACTGAAGCTTTCTTT. Translated, it gives CASSEDPTRRGRNTEAFF.

The rearrangement uses TRBV30 and TRBJ2-2, with TRBD1 matching over 9 bases. Per the germline V gene, CDR1 is GTSNPN and CDR2 is SVGIG (reference sequence). Trimming at V came to 4 bases and at J to 6 bases, leaving 9 bases not matched to a gene. There are 15 residues in the CDR3. The CDR3, as DNA: TGTGCCTGGAAATACTCGGACAGGGGCTCCGGGGAGCTGTTTTTT. It translates to CAWKYSDRGSGELFF.

The chain couples TRBV13 to TRBJ2-3; D perhaps matches TRBD1 (5 bases). Trimming took off 5 bases at V and 5 bases at J, with 14 bases between the two ends. The CDR3 is 14 residues long. Germline CDR1 is PRHDT and CDR2 is FYEKMQ (reference sequence). The CDR3 region has the DNA TGTGCCAGCAGCCCGAGCCCAGGGAAAGATACGCAGTATTTT. Its translation is CASSPSPGKDTQYF.

The chain carries TRBV4-3 and TRBJ2-7; D gene unclear. Germline V lookup: CDR1 LGHNA, CDR2 YSLEER. The CDR3 covers 15 residues. V was clipped by 0 bases and J by 8 bases, with 17 bases between them. CDR3 DNA: TGCGCCAGCAGCCAAGAACCAACCTCAACTTCCAAGCAGTACTTC. Its protein product is CASSQEPTSTSKQYF.

This sequence joins TRBV27 and TRBJ2-1; weak D call: TRBD2 (5 bases). CDR3 length: 14 amino acids. The germline V and J ends were trimmed by 7 bases and 6 bases, with 16 bases remaining between them. The V gene's germline CDR1 is MNHEY and CDR2 SMNVEV (reference sequence). In DNA form, the CDR3 reads TGTGCCAGCAAACGACCGGGGTCGGGCAATGAGCAGTTCTTC. The encoded protein is CASKRPGSGNEQFF.

The V and J genes are TRBV27 and TRBJ2-7, with 8 bases that match TRBD2. Germline V gene sequence: CDR1 MNHEY, CDR2 SMNVEV (reference sequence). J lost 3 bases, V lost 2 bases, and 0 bases had no gene match. The CDR3 totals 13 residues. CDR3 bases: TGTGCCAGCAGTTTAGCGGGAGGCTACGAGCAGTACTTC. This translates into CASSLAGGYEQYF.

This sequence joins TRBV29-1 and TRBJ2-1; TRBD1 agrees at 11 bases. The CDR3 spans 20 residues. Trimming at V came to 1 base and at J to 8 bases, leaving 22 bases not matched to a gene. Germline V gene lookup returns CDR1 SQVTM and CDR2 ANQGSEA. The CDR3 DNA is TGCAGCGTTGAAGGACGTGGGACAGGGGGTTGGACAGGGGTTGAGGATGAGCAGTTCTTC. Encoded protein: CSVEGRGTGGWTGVEDEQFF.

This chain uses TRBV7-9 with TRBJ2-1; 11 nucleotides agree with TRBD2. V gave up 3 bases and J gave up 14 bases; unmatched junction bases: 9. The germline CDR1 and CDR2 sequences are SEHNR and FQNEAQ (reference sequence). The CDR3 consists of 14 residues. The chain's CDR3 is CASSFDSGRANEFF. The DNA for the CDR3 is TGTGCCAGCAGCTTCGATAGCGGGAGGGCCAACGAGTTCTTC.

V is TRBV7-9 and J is TRBJ2-2; D remains ambiguous. V gave up 3 bases and J gave up 8 bases, with 7 bases separating them. The CDR3 loop spans 12 amino acids. Germline values: CDR1 SEHNR, CDR2 FQNEAQ (reference sequence). CDR3 DNA: TGTGCCAGCAGCTTCCTACAGGGGGAGCTGTTTTTT. Translated: CASSFLQGELFF.

J is TRBJ2-5 and V is TRBV5-1, with 11 positions matching TRBD1. This CDR3 spans 15 amino acids. V shed 4 bases, J shed 2 bases, and the junction held 4 bases outside the gene matches. Germline CDR1 and CDR2: SGHRS and YFSETQ. CDR3 nucleotide sequence: TGCGCCAGCAGCGCAGGGACAGGGGGACAAGAGACCCAGTACTTC. It translates to CASSAGTGGQETQYF.

The V and J genes are TRBV11-2 and TRBJ2-7, with 8 nucleotides matching TRBD2. Unmatched junction bases numbered 3, after V lost 1 base and J lost 4 bases. The CDR3 has 14 amino acids. The germline V gene has CDR1 SGHAT and CDR2 FQNNGV. The CDR3 is CASSLAGGRYEQYF. The CDR3 DNA follows: TGTGCCAGCAGCTTAGCGGGAGGGCGATACGAGCAGTACTTC. The full variable domain, rest sourced from reference TRBV11-2 and TRBJ2-7, is EAGVAQSPRYKIIEKRQSVAFWCNPISGHATLYWYQQILGQGPKLLIQFQNNGVVDDSQLPKDRFSAERLKGVDSTLKIQPAKLEDSAVYLCASSLAGGRYEQYFGPGTRLTVT.

The chain recombines TRBV29-1 with TRBJ1-1; D is unclear. This CDR3 has 12 residues. Germline V gene sequence: CDR1 SQVTM, CDR2 ANQGSEA. V lost 2 bases to trimming and J lost 5 bases, with 9 bases between them. The CDR3 nucleotides are TGCAGCGTTGAAATTGACGGGACTGAAGCTTTCTTT. Translated: CSVEIDGTEAFF.

This clone was picked up one time. The rearrangement links TRBV7-2 to TRBJ1-3; D possibly corresponds to TRBD1 (5 bases). This CDR3 has 19 amino acids. Germline loops: CDR1 SGHTA, CDR2 FQGNSA. V lost 2 bases to trimming and J lost 2 bases, with 22 bases between them. CDR3 sequence reads: CASSLRAGGSVGPGNTIYF. The CDR3 nucleotides read TGTGCCAGCAGCTTACGGGCCGGGGGAAGTGTCGGCCCTGGAAACACCATATATTTT.

The chain joins TRBV7-9 to TRBJ2-5; the D gene is possibly TRBD2 (5 bases). The CDR3 length is 16 residues. Deletions cut 5 bases from V and 5 bases from J, with 21 bases between. The germline gives CDR1 SEHNR, CDR2 FQNEAQ (reference sequence). The CDR3, as DNA: TGTGCCAGCAGCCCCAATGTGAGGGAGTCGGAGGAGACCCAGTACTTC. It specifies CASSPNVRESEETQYF.

J is TRBJ1-2 and V is TRBV9; D remains unclear. CDR3 length: 13 amino acids. V gave up 2 bases and J gave up 7 bases, with 12 bases separating them. The germline V gene has CDR1 SGDLS and CDR2 YYNGEE. This CDR3 is CASSVTGNGGYTF. The CDR3 DNA sequence: TGTGCCAGCAGCGTTACCGGGAATGGTGGCTACACCTTC.

The chain is built from TRBV19 and TRBJ1-2; 7 nucleotides line up with TRBD1. The CDR3 covers 12 residues. Per germline, CDR1 LNHDA and CDR2 SQIVND (reference sequence). Trimming cost V 7 bases and J 4 bases; bases outside gene matches: 3. CDR3 region: CASKQGLYGYTF. The CDR3 nucleotides are TGTGCCAGTAAACAGGGGCTCTATGGCTACACCTTC.

This chain links TRBV30 with TRBJ2-1; 8 bases match TRBD2. The CDR3 spans 16 residues. Germline V lookup: CDR1 GTSNPN, CDR2 SVGIG (reference sequence). J gave up 3 bases and V 0 bases, and 7 bases lay outside the gene matches. The CDR3 sequence is CAWSVRAGGFYNEQFF. DNA for the CDR3: TGTGCCTGGAGTGTACGTGCGGGAGGATTCTACAATGAGCAGTTCTTC.

In nucleotides, the CDR3 is TGTGCCTGGAGTCGCCTAGCGGGATCAGATACGCAGTATTTT. Its translation: CAWSRLAGSDTQYF. This chain joins TRBV30 and TRBJ2-3, with 9 bases identical to TRBD2. With 2 bases clipped from V and 4 bases from J, the junction kept 4 bases outside the gene matches. Germline V lookup: CDR1 GTSNPN, CDR2 SVGIG (reference sequence). The CDR3 extends over 14 amino acids.

The chain combines TRBV2 with TRBJ2-1; 15 nucleotides align to TRBD2. The V and J ends lost 8 bases and 7 bases, in that order; junction bases with no gene match: 0. The CDR3 length is 13 residues. The V gene's germline CDR1 is SNHLY and CDR2 FYNNEI. The CDR3 DNA reads as TGTGCCAGCGGGACTAGCGGGAGGAATGAGCAGTTCTTC. It is translated as CASGTSGRNEQFF.

The chain carries TRBV19 and TRBJ1-5; TRBD1 matches at 8 bases. Unmatched junction bases numbered 8, after V lost 6 bases and J lost 7 bases. Germline-derived CDR1 and CDR2 are LNHDA and SQIVND (reference sequence). This CDR3 region has 14 residues. The CDR3 loop is CASSFSGGIQPQHF. The CDR3 DNA is TGTGCCAGTAGCTTCTCAGGGGGCATACAGCCCCAGCATTTT.

This chain uses TRBV30 with TRBJ2-3; 9 bases line up with TRBD2. There are 17 residues in the CDR3. Germline CDR1 reads GTSNPN; CDR2 reads SVGIG (reference sequence). V shed 0 bases, J shed 5 bases, and the junction held 12 bases outside the gene matches. In nucleotides, the CDR3 is TGTGCCTGGAGTGTATGGATGGCGGGAGGGGGAGAAGATACGCAGTATTTT. Its translation: CAWSVWMAGGGEDTQYF.

The CDR3 DNA reads TGTGCCAGCAGACCAGGACTAGCGGGAGTTGGTGAGACCCAGTACTTC. Translating gives CASRPGLAGVGETQYF. This chain links TRBV28 with TRBJ2-5; 13 bases align to TRBD2. The CDR3 runs 16 residues. J gave up 5 bases and V 6 bases, and 9 bases lay outside the gene matches. Per germline, CDR1 MDHEN and CDR2 SYDVKM.

The chain carries TRBV7-9 and TRBJ2-1, with D tentatively TRBD2 (6 bases). The CDR3 is 15 amino acids. Germline-derived CDR1 and CDR2 are SEHNR and FQNEAQ (reference sequence). V was shortened by 5 bases and J by 5 bases, with 16 bases between the two germline ends. CDR3 in amino acids: CASSQVGLAHNEQFF. The CDR3 bases are TGTGCCAGCAGCCAAGTAGGTCTAGCGCACAATGAGCAGTTCTTC.

The chain joins TRBV5-1 to TRBJ2-1; D unresolved. Germline values: CDR1 SGHRS, CDR2 YFSETQ. The CDR3 loop spans 12 amino acids. V was clipped by 0 bases and J by 8 bases, with 6 bases between them. CDR3 DNA sequence: TGCGCCAGCAGCTTGGGGGCCTATGAGCAGTTCTTC. Translating it yields CASSLGAYEQFF.

The chain uses TRBV19 and TRBJ1-2, with D maybe TRBD1 (6 bases). Germline CDR1 LNHDA, CDR2 SQIVND (reference sequence). The V end lost 5 bases, the J end lost 4 bases, and 17 bases lay between the germline ends. CDR3 length: 15 residues. CDR3 in DNA: TGTGCCAGTAGTTGGACTCAGGGGTCCTTCTATGGCTACACCTTC. As protein: CASSWTQGSFYGYTF.

The chain joins TRBV9 to TRBJ2-5; D might be TRBD1 (7 bases). This CDR3 is 15 amino acids long. V was cut by 3 bases and J by 5 bases, with 17 bases left in between. In germline, CDR1 is SGDLS, CDR2 YYNGEE. For the CDR3, the DNA is TGTGCCAGCAGCGCCTGGACAGGCCGGGGGGAGACCCAGTACTTC. Translated: CASSAWTGRGETQYF.